These T cell receptor beta chains were read from a single sample in a study of cytomegalovirus exposure and HLA in healthy donors. Using immunoSEQ multiplex PCR, the repertoire was profiled, and TCRdb retains in-frame clones only, with some absent. The table records more than 90,000 clones, just over 75% of them present only once. Sequencing was carried out using PBMCs. The receptors come from a man aged 25-45 years in good health and CMV-seronegative. Each CDR3 is given with its conserved first and last residue. The D gene is left open where the match is weak. Clone sizes are given selectively: once, few, many, or a class where the clone is expanded.

d_gene: -
j_gene: TRBJ1-5
v_gene: TRBV5-5
abundance: -
CDR3nt: TGTGCCAGCAGCTTGTTGGGGGCTGGCAATCAGCCCCAGCATTTT
CDR3aa: CASSLLGAGNQPQHF

d_gene: TRBD2
j_gene: TRBJ2-2
v_gene: TRBV5-4
abundance: -
CDR3nt: TGTGCCAGCAGCTTTCCGACTAGCGGGGGCACCGGGGAGCTGTTTTTT
CDR3aa: CASSFPTSGGTGELFF

d_gene: TRBD1
j_gene: TRBJ1-2
v_gene: TRBV27
abundance: once
CDR3nt: TGTGCCAGCAGTTATACCGGGACAGGGGAAGGCTACACCTTC
CDR3aa: CASSYTGTGEGYTF

d_gene: -
j_gene: TRBJ1-3
v_gene: TRBV5-1
abundance: -
CDR3nt: TGCGCCAGCAGCTTGGAGGGAGGGCCGGGAAACACCATATATTTT
CDR3aa: CASSLEGGPGNTIYF

d_gene: -
j_gene: TRBJ2-1
v_gene: TRBV29-1
abundance: -
CDR3nt: TGCAGCGTTGAAGATATCGCAGGACTCCAGCAGTTCTTC
CDR3aa: CSVEDIAGLQQFF

d_gene: TRBD1
j_gene: TRBJ1-2
v_gene: TRBV14
abundance: -
CDR3nt: TGTGCCAGCAGCTCCGGCGAAGGACAGGGTAGAGGAGGAACCTTC
CDR3aa: CASSSGEGQGRGGTF

d_gene: -
j_gene: TRBJ1-2
v_gene: TRBV9
abundance: -
CDR3nt: TGTGCCAGCAGCGCCCAGGGAACTGGCTACACCTTC
CDR3aa: CASSAQGTGYTF

d_gene: -
j_gene: TRBJ1-1
v_gene: TRBV19
abundance: -
CDR3nt: TGTGCCAGTAGTATTTGGAGGACAGCCGCCACTGAAGCTTTCTTT
CDR3aa: CASSIWRTAATEAFF

d_gene: -
j_gene: TRBJ2-3
v_gene: TRBV7-6
abundance: -
CDR3nt: TGTGCCAGCAGCACTGGACTCGGGTCGCGGTATTTT
CDR3aa: CASSTGLGSRYF

d_gene: -
j_gene: TRBJ1-5
v_gene: TRBV7-2
abundance: -
CDR3nt: TGTGCCAGCAGCTTGCTAAGTCAGCCCCAGCATTTT
CDR3aa: CASSLLSQPQHF

d_gene: TRBD2
j_gene: TRBJ2-3
v_gene: TRBV10-3
abundance: -
CDR3nt: TGTGCCATCAGAATTAGCGGGGGGGCAGGAGATACGCAGTATTTT
CDR3aa: CAIRISGGAGDTQYF

d_gene: TRBD1
j_gene: TRBJ2-1
v_gene: TRBV6-4
abundance: -
CDR3nt: TGTGCCAGCAGCCCTACCGGGACAGGGGTTCCCGGCGGGCAGTTCTTC
CDR3aa: CASSPTGTGVPGGQFF

d_gene: TRBD2
j_gene: TRBJ2-1
v_gene: TRBV5-6
abundance: -
CDR3nt: TGTGCCAGCAGCCTGATGGGACTAGCGGACAATGAGCAGTTCTTC
CDR3aa: CASSLMGLADNEQFF

d_gene: -
j_gene: TRBJ1-2
v_gene: TRBV10-1
abundance: once
CDR3nt: TGCGCCTCCGTCTCGGGACGGAGGGGTTCTAACTATGGCTACACCTTC
CDR3aa: CASVSGRRGSNYGYTF

d_gene: TRBD1
j_gene: TRBJ1-6
v_gene: TRBV7-7
abundance: -
CDR3nt: TGTGCCAGCAGCCCACAGGGGTGGTGTTCACCCCTCCACTTT
CDR3aa: CASSPQGWCSPLHF

d_gene: TRBD2
j_gene: TRBJ2-1
v_gene: TRBV4-3
abundance: -
CDR3nt: TGCGCCAGCAGCCAACTAGGTGGGGGGGCCTACAATGAGCAGTTCTTC
CDR3aa: CASSQLGGGAYNEQFF

d_gene: -
j_gene: TRBJ1-2
v_gene: TRBV6-1
abundance: few
CDR3nt: TGTGCCAGCAAGCCTGCACCGAACTATGGCTACACCTTC
CDR3aa: CASKPAPNYGYTF

d_gene: -
j_gene: TRBJ2-5
v_gene: TRBV5-1
abundance: -
CDR3nt: TGCGCCAGCAGGGTGAGGGTTTCAGAGACCCAGTACTTC
CDR3aa: CASRVRVSETQYF

d_gene: TRBD2
j_gene: TRBJ2-2
v_gene: TRBV11-2
abundance: -
CDR3nt: TGTGCCAGCAGCTTAGGGGAGGGGAGTGGGCCAAACACCGGGGAGCTGTTTTTT
CDR3aa: CASSLGEGSGPNTGELFF

d_gene: TRBD1
j_gene: TRBJ1-4
v_gene: TRBV27
abundance: -
CDR3nt: TGTGCCAGCAGTTTATCAAGGCAGGGGGCTAACTCTAATGAAAAACTGTTTTTT
CDR3aa: CASSLSRQGANSNEKLFF

d_gene: TRBD2
j_gene: TRBJ2-1
v_gene: TRBV5-1
abundance: -
CDR3nt: TGCGCCAGCAGCTACGGACTAGCGGGAGCCACCTACAATGAGCAGTTCTTC
CDR3aa: CASSYGLAGATYNEQFF

d_gene: TRBD2
j_gene: TRBJ2-1
v_gene: TRBV10-3
abundance: few
CDR3nt: TGTGCCATCAGGGGGGGGTTGAATGAGCAGTTCTTC
CDR3aa: CAIRGGLNEQFF

d_gene: -
j_gene: TRBJ2-6
v_gene: TRBV27
abundance: -
CDR3nt: TGTGCCAGCAGTTTATATCAGGGTTCTGGGGCCAACGTCCTGACTTTC
CDR3aa: CASSLYQGSGANVLTF

d_gene: -
j_gene: TRBJ1-4
v_gene: TRBV7-3
abundance: -
CDR3nt: TGTGCCAGCTTCCCCCAAGGGGTCCCGGGCCGTCGGATGTTTTTT
CDR3aa: CASFPQGVPGRRMFF

d_gene: TRBD2
j_gene: TRBJ2-3
v_gene: TRBV10-1
abundance: -
CDR3nt: TGCGCCAGCAGTGCGGCGGGAGCGACGGGGGATACGCAGTATTTT
CDR3aa: CASSAAGATGDTQYF

d_gene: -
j_gene: TRBJ1-1
v_gene: TRBV19
abundance: -
CDR3nt: TGTGCCAGTAGTGCAACAGAGAACACTGAAGCTTTCTTT
CDR3aa: CASSATENTEAFF

d_gene: -
j_gene: TRBJ1-1
v_gene: TRBV11-3
abundance: few
CDR3nt: TGTGCCAGCAGCTCTCAGGGATCTGAAGCTTTCTTT
CDR3aa: CASSSQGSEAFF

d_gene: TRBD2
j_gene: TRBJ2-1
v_gene: TRBV9
abundance: -
CDR3nt: TGTGCCAGCAGCGGGACGGGAGGGAAAGGCGGGTCTCACAATGAGCAGTTCTTC
CDR3aa: CASSGTGGKGGSHNEQFF

d_gene: -
j_gene: TRBJ2-1
v_gene: TRBV2
abundance: -
CDR3nt: TGTGCCAGCAGAAGTATCACAGGGAGCTCCTACAATGAGCAGTTCTTC
CDR3aa: CASRSITGSSYNEQFF

d_gene: -
j_gene: TRBJ2-5
v_gene: TRBV5-4
abundance: -
CDR3nt: TGTGCCAGCAGCTTGGTTGGTAGCTGGGAGACCCAGTACTTC
CDR3aa: CASSLVGSWETQYF

d_gene: -
j_gene: TRBJ1-2
v_gene: TRBV28
abundance: -
CDR3nt: TGTGCCAGCAGTAGGACAGCCTATGGCTACACCTTC
CDR3aa: CASSRTAYGYTF

d_gene: TRBD1
j_gene: TRBJ2-7
v_gene: TRBV5-6
abundance: -
CDR3nt: TGTGCCAGCAGCCTAGGACAGGGTAAGGGCTCCTACGAGCAGTACTTC
CDR3aa: CASSLGQGKGSYEQYF

d_gene: TRBD1
j_gene: TRBJ1-4
v_gene: TRBV7-9
abundance: -
CDR3nt: TGTGCCAGCAGCTTGGGACAGGGGAATGCGGAAAAACTGTTTTTT
CDR3aa: CASSLGQGNAEKLFF

d_gene: -
j_gene: TRBJ1-2
v_gene: TRBV19
abundance: -
CDR3nt: TGTGCCACCCAACTCGCTGCTTATGGCTACACCTTC
CDR3aa: CATQLAAYGYTF

d_gene: TRBD1
j_gene: TRBJ1-2
v_gene: TRBV6-5
abundance: -
CDR3nt: TGTGCCAGCATCGGGACAGGGGGTGGCTACACCTTC
CDR3aa: CASIGTGGGYTF

d_gene: -
j_gene: TRBJ1-1
v_gene: TRBV19
abundance: -
CDR3nt: TGTGCCAGTAGACAGGCTTCCATGAACACTGAAGCTTTCTTT
CDR3aa: CASRQASMNTEAFF

d_gene: -
j_gene: TRBJ2-2
v_gene: TRBV7-2
abundance: -
CDR3nt: TGTGCCAGCAGCGCTCGAGGGGGGGGCAATCACGGGGAGCTGTTTTTT
CDR3aa: CASSARGGGNHGELFF

d_gene: -
j_gene: TRBJ1-6
v_gene: TRBV7-2
abundance: -
CDR3nt: TGTGCCAGCAGCTTATCGAACTCTAATTCACCCCTCCACTTT
CDR3aa: CASSLSNSNSPLHF

d_gene: -
j_gene: TRBJ1-5
v_gene: TRBV6-6
abundance: -
CDR3nt: TGTGCCAGCAGTTACTCGAGATCGGATCAGCCCCAGCATTTT
CDR3aa: CASSYSRSDQPQHF

d_gene: TRBD1
j_gene: TRBJ2-5
v_gene: TRBV10-2
abundance: -
CDR3nt: TGCGCCAGCAGCGCAGGGACAGGGGACATACAGACCCAGTACTTC
CDR3aa: CASSAGTGDIQTQYF

d_gene: -
j_gene: TRBJ2-7
v_gene: TRBV5-4
abundance: few
CDR3nt: TGTGCCAGCAGCTTGGAACAGAGATACGAGCAGTACTTC
CDR3aa: CASSLEQRYEQYF

d_gene: -
j_gene: TRBJ1-2
v_gene: TRBV10-2
abundance: -
CDR3nt: TGCGCCAGCAGTGAGTCTTCATCAGGGGTCTATGGCTACACCTTC
CDR3aa: CASSESSSGVYGYTF

d_gene: -
j_gene: TRBJ2-5
v_gene: TRBV5-1
abundance: -
CDR3nt: TGCGCCAGCAGCTTATTTCACGGACAGTTAAACCAAGAGACCCAGTACTTC
CDR3aa: CASSLFHGQLNQETQYF

d_gene: -
j_gene: TRBJ1-1
v_gene: TRBV25-1
abundance: -
CDR3nt: TGTGCCAGCAGTGGGCGGCGGGGGACAAACACTGAAGCTTTCTTT
CDR3aa: CASSGRRGTNTEAFF

d_gene: -
j_gene: TRBJ2-3
v_gene: TRBV4-1
abundance: -
CDR3nt: TGCGCCAGCAGCCAAGGAGGGATAAGGGTCACAGATACGCAGTATTTT
CDR3aa: CASSQGGIRVTDTQYF

d_gene: -
j_gene: TRBJ1-1
v_gene: TRBV5-1
abundance: -
CDR3nt: TGCGCCAGCAGCTCAGACCAAACAGGTAACACTGAAGCTTTCTTT
CDR3aa: CASSSDQTGNTEAFF